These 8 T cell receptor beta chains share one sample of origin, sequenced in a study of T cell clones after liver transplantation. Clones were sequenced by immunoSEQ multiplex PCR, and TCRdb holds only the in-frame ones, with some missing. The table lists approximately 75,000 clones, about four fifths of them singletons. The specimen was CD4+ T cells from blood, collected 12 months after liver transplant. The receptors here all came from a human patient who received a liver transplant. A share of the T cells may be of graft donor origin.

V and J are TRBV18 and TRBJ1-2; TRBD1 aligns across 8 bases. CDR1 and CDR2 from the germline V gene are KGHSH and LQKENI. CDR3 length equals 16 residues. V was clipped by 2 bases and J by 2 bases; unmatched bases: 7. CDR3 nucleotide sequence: TGTGCCAGCTCACCAGGGTCAGGGGGCCTGAACTATGGCTACACCTTC. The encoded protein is CASSPGSGGLNYGYTF.

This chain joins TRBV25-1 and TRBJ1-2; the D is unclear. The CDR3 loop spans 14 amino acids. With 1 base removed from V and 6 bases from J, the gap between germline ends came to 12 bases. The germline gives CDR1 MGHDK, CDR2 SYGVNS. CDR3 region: CASSESGYSDGYTF. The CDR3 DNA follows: TGTGCCAGCAGTGAATCGGGCTACAGCGATGGCTACACCTTC.

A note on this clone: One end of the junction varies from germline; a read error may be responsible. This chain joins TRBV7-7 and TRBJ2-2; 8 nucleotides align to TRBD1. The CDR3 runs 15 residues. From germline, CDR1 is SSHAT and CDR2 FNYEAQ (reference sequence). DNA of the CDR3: TGTGCTAGCAGCTACAGGGGGTTCGGCACCGGGGAGCTGTTTTTT. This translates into CASSYRGFGTGELFF.

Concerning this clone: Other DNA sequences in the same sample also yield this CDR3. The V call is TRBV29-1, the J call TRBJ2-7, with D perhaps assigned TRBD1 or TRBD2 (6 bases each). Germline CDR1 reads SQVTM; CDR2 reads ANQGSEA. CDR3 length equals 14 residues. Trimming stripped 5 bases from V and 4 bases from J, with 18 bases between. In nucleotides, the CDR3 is TGCAGCGTTACCGGGGGCAGGGGACAATACGAGCAGTACTTC. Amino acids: CSVTGGRGQYEQYF.

CDR3 DNA: TGTGCCAGCTCACCCCCAGGACAGGGGAACTATGGCTACACCTTC. As protein: CASSPPGQGNYGYTF. The gene calls are TRBV18 and TRBJ1-2; TRBD1 agrees at 9 bases. V lost 3 bases to trimming and J lost 2 bases; unmatched junction nucleotides: 4. The CDR3 is 15 amino acids. In germline, CDR1 is KGHSH, CDR2 LQKENI.

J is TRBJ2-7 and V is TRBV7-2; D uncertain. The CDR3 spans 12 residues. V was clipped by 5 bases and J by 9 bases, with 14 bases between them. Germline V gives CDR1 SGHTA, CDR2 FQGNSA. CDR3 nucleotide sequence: TGTGCCAGCAGCCCGACCCACGGCGCGCAGTACTTC. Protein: CASSPTHGAQYF.

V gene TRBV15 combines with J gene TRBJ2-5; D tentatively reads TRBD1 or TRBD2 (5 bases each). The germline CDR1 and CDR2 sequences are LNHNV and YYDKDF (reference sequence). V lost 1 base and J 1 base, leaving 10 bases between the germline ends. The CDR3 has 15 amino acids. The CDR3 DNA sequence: TGTGCCACCAGCAGAGGCCGGGGCAGCCAAGAGACCCAGTACTTC. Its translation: CATSRGRGSQETQYF.

The CDR3 protein is CASSQGGAGNTIYF. The CDR3 DNA sequence: TGTGCCAGCAGCCAGGGAGGGGCGGGAAACACCATATATTTT. The V and J genes are TRBV7-2 and TRBJ1-3; a weak D match, TRBD1 (5 bases). CDR3 length equals 14 residues. Trimming removed 5 bases from V and 4 bases from J, with 12 bases in between. The germline V gene encodes CDR1 SGHTA and CDR2 FQGNSA.